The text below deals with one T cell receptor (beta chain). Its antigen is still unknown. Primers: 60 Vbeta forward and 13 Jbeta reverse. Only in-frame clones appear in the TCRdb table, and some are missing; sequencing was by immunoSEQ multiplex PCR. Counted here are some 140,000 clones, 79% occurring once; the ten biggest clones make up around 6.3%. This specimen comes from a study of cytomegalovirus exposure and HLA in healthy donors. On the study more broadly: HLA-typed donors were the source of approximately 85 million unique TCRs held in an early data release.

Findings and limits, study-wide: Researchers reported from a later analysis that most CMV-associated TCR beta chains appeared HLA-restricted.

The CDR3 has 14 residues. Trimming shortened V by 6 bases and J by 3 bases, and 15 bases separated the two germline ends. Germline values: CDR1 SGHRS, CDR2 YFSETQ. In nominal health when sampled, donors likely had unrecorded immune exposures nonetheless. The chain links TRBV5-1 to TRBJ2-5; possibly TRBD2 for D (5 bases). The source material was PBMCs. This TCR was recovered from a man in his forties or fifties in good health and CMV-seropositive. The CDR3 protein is CASKPGIMEETQYF. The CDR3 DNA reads TGCGCCAGCAAACCGGGAATCATGGAAGAGACCCAGTACTTC.